A selection of T cell receptor beta chains follows, all from one sample in a study of blood T cell repertoires in COVID-19. Using immunoSEQ multiplex PCR, the repertoire was profiled, and TCRdb retains in-frame clones only, with some absent. The data show about 530,000 clones, approximately 91% seen once. Sequencing was performed on peripheral blood. The receptor source for this set is a woman aged 50 to 60 with COVID-19, enrolled during active disease. Both conserved end residues are part of each CDR3. D genes are given only for firm matches.

j_call d_call v_call cdr3_nt cdr3_aa
TRBJ2-7 TRBD2 TRBV5-1 TGCGCCAGCAGCCGGGGACTAGACGTCGAGCAGTACTTC CASSRGLDVEQYF
TRBJ2-2 NA TRBV9 TGTGCCAGCAGCTCCCCTCGCGGGGGCGCGAACACCGGGGAGCTGTTTTTT CASSSPRGGANTGELFF
TRBJ1-1 TRBD1 TRBV5-8 TGTGCCAGCACCCCACGCCTGACAGGGGGGCCCTTGTCTGCTTTCTTT CASTPRLTGGPLSAFF
TRBJ2-1 NA TRBV10-1 TGCGCCAGCAGTTCCCCGAGCTCCTACAATGAGCAGTTCTTC CASSSPSSYNEQFF
TRBJ2-2 NA TRBV11-3 TGTGCCAGCAGCTCCGGGGACACCGGGGAGCTGTTTTTT CASSSGDTGELFF
TRBJ2-1 NA TRBV11-2 TGTGCCAGCAGCTATCAGACTTCATACAATGAGCAGTTCTTC CASSYQTSYNEQFF
TRBJ1-1 NA TRBV19 TGTGCCAGTAGCATCCAGGGTCTAGGGACTGAAGCTTTCTTT CASSIQGLGTEAFF
TRBJ2-1 TRBD2 TRBV7-6 TGTGCCAGCAGCTTAGTGGGCGGGGGGGCGGACAATGAGCAGTTCTTC CASSLVGGGADNEQFF
TRBJ2-1 TRBD2 TRBV7-3 TGTGCCAGCACCGGGAATCCGGGGAGGGACAATGAGCAGTTCTTC CASTGNPGRDNEQFF
TRBJ2-6 TRBD1 TRBV27 TGTGCCAGCAGATTGCAGGGGGCTGGGGCCAACGTCCTGACTTTC CASRLQGAGANVLTF